This TCR beta chain was profiled in a study of T-cell reconstitution after alpha-beta-depleted transplantation in children. The CDR3 is made up of 14 amino acids. Trimming shortened V by 3 bases and J by 0 bases, and 10 bases separated the two germline ends. Per the germline V gene, CDR1 is DFQATT and CDR2 is SNEGSKA (reference sequence). Study findings and constraints: Newly made T cells mostly supplied T-cell counts and diversity one year after transplant. Several hundred rapidly expanded clones from non-depleted graft cells reportedly supplied alpha-beta T cells about two months post-transplant.

As regards this clonotype: Antigen specificity is unknown. This may arise from a read error, as a much more abundant clone is one base away.

Unique molecular identifiers were incorporated when the TCRbeta library was constructed. TCRdb recomputed calls from the PCR reads with MiXCR, one row per CDR3 protein. The sample records around 700,000 distinct CDR3 sequences, about an eighth being singletons. The V and J genes are TRBV20-1 and TRBJ2-3; perhaps TRBD2 as D (5 bases). This specimen consisted of PBMCs, obtained before TCRalphabeta/CD19-depleted stem cell transplant. The sequence was collected from a girl between 2 and 10 years old with congenital amegakaryocytic thrombocytopenia, due to receive a stem cell transplant. The CDR3: CSASTRGSTDTQYF. Written as DNA, the CDR3 is TGCAGTGCTAGTACTAGAGGGAGCACAGATACGCAGTATTTT.